These 20 T cell receptor beta chains were sequenced from one sample in a study of T cells after yellow fever vaccination. MiXCR, run by TCRdb on the 5' RACE reads, gives a single entry per CDR3 protein. The table has hundreds of thousands of distinct CDR3 sequences, roughly 14% seen once. This sample comprised PBMCs, obtained on the day of the yellow fever booster vaccination. Receptors were obtained from a man aged 25-45 years who received the YFV17D yellow fever vaccine.

Only a few counts were recorded for this clonotype. V and J are TRBV7-9 and TRBJ1-4; D might be TRBD1 (5 bases). The germline V gene encodes CDR1 SEHNR and CDR2 FQNEAQ (reference sequence). The length of the CDR3 is 15 residues. The V and J ends lost 1 base and 7 bases respectively, with 13 bases between them. The chain's CDR3 is CASSLGETEVEKLFF. The DNA of the CDR3 is TGTGCCAGCAGCTTAGGAGAGACAGAGGTTGAAAAACTGTTTTTT.

Many counts were recorded for this clonotype. The rearrangement uses TRBV20-1 and TRBJ2-7; D not resolved. From germline, CDR1 is DFQATT and CDR2 SNEGSKA (reference sequence). V dropped 5 bases and J dropped 1 base, with 15 bases sitting between them. This CDR3 is built from 14 residues. In nucleotides, the CDR3 is TGCAGTGCTCCCCCTTTGGCAAGGTCCTACGAGCAGTACTTC. Its protein is CSAPPLARSYEQYF.

This sequence joins TRBV20-1 and TRBJ2-1; TRBD2 agrees at 8 bases. With 7 bases clipped from V and 2 bases from J, the junction kept 4 bases outside the gene matches. The CDR3 contains 13 residues. Germline CDR1 reads DFQATT; CDR2 reads SNEGSKA (reference sequence). For the CDR3, the DNA is TGCAGTGGCACTAGCGGCCCCTACAATGAGCAGTTCTTC. It yields the protein CSGTSGPYNEQFF.

The chain combines TRBV28 with TRBJ2-2; a possible D gene is TRBD2 (5 bases). The CDR3 has 14 amino acids. Germline CDR1 and CDR2: MDHEN and SYDVKM. The ends were cut back, 7 bases at V and 2 bases at J, with 11 bases in the middle. CDR3 nucleotide sequence: TGTGCCAGCATCCTTAGCGTCAACACCGGGGAGCTGTTTTTT. Translated, it gives CASILSVNTGELFF.

This clonotype has a handful of counts. The V and J genes are TRBV27 and TRBJ2-6, with D uncertain. CDR3 length: 14 residues. Trimming cost V 8 bases and J 0 bases, with 8 bases left between them. Looked up from germline, CDR1 is MNHEY and CDR2 is SMNVEV (reference sequence). CDR3: CASPSSSGANVLTF. Here the CDR3 DNA reads TGTGCCAGCCCCTCTAGCTCTGGGGCCAACGTCCTGACTTTC.

This clonotype was seen more than once but under ten times. The chain is built from TRBV7-9 and TRBJ2-1; D is unclear. V lost 0 bases, J lost 9 bases, and 9 bases lay in between. CDR1 is SEHNR and CDR2 is FQNEAQ in the germline V gene (reference sequence). The CDR3 is made up of 13 amino acids. Here the CDR3 reads CASSLASAPEQFF. Written as DNA, the CDR3 is TGTGCCAGCAGCTTAGCGTCGGCGCCTGAGCAGTTCTTC.

This clonotype was found a few times. In nucleotides, the CDR3 is TGCGCCAGCAGTGCCGGGCCAGGGGTGGAGACCCAGTACTTC. Protein product: CASSAGPGVETQYF. The chain has TRBV10-1 and TRBJ2-5, with D possibly matching TRBD1 (6 bases). V gave up 4 bases and J gave up 5 bases, with 14 bases separating them. CDR1 WNHNN and CDR2 SYGVQD come from the germline V gene (reference sequence). CDR3 length: 14 residues.

A few counts support this clonotype. The chain joins TRBV27 to TRBJ2-1; 9 bases match TRBD1. There are 15 residues in the CDR3. V trimming: 7 bases; J trimming: 4 bases; junction bases outside the gene matches: 8. CDR1 is MNHEY and CDR2 is SMNVEV in the germline V gene (reference sequence). CDR3 nucleotide sequence: TGTGCCAGCAAAGTAGACAGGGGGGAGTACAATGAGCAGTTCTTC. Its translation is CASKVDRGEYNEQFF.

The rearrangement uses TRBV12-3 or TRBV12-4 and TRBJ2-3; D uncertain. The V end lost 5 bases, the J end lost 5 bases, and 17 bases lay between the germline ends. The CDR3 has 15 residues. Here the CDR3 reads CASSLQRGHRDTQYF. The DNA of the CDR3 is TGTGCCAGCAGTCTACAGCGAGGTCACAGAGATACGCAGTATTTT.

A few counts support this clonotype. The chain combines TRBV10-3 with TRBJ1-5; no clear D. The germline V gene encodes CDR1 ENHRY and CDR2 SYGVKD. The ends were cut back, 0 bases at V and 6 bases at J, with 9 bases in the middle. The CDR3 length is 14 residues. In DNA form, the CDR3 reads TGTGCCATCAGTGAGTCTGGGATGGGTCAGCCCCAGCATTTT. This codes for CAISESGMGQPQHF.

CDR3 nucleotide sequence: TGTGCCAGCAGGAGGTCTAGCGGAAGCCTCGATGAGCAGTTCTTC. The encoded protein is CASRRSSGSLDEQFF. The V gene is TRBV7-2, the J gene TRBJ2-1; the match to TRBD2 covers 7 bases. The J segment lost 8 bases and the V segment lost 6 bases, leaving 13 bases of the junction unmatched. The CDR3 has 15 amino acids. CDR1 and CDR2 (germline): SGHTA, FQGNSA.

This clonotype appeared a few times. The chain couples TRBV5-1 to TRBJ2-1, with 9 nucleotides matching TRBD2. Germline V gives CDR1 SGHRS, CDR2 YFSETQ. CDR3 size: 16 residues. Trimming took 1 base from V and 6 from J; bases not matched to a gene: 8. The CDR3 DNA sequence: TGCGCCAGCAGCTTGTGGCGGGAGGGCCGGGGCAATGAGCAGTTCTTC. Protein sequence: CASSLWREGRGNEQFF. Together with reference TRBV5-1 and TRBJ2-1, the CDR3 gives the full variable domain: KAGVTQTPRYLIKTRGQQVTLSCSPISGHRSVSWYQQTPGQGLQFLFEYFSETQRNKGNFPGRFSGRQFSNSRSEMNVSTLELGDSALYLCASSLWREGRGNEQFFGPGTRLTVL.

This clonotype has more than one count but fewer than ten. V gene TRBV5-1 combines with J gene TRBJ2-5; 8 nucleotides match TRBD2. Germline V gene sequence: CDR1 SGHRS, CDR2 YFSETQ. With V trimmed by 2 bases and J by 2 bases, 8 bases remained unmatched. There are 16 residues in the CDR3. CDR3 region: CASSFPTGGLQETQYF. CDR3 coding DNA: TGCGCCAGCAGCTTCCCAACGGGAGGGTTACAAGAGACCCAGTACTTC. The whole variable domain, filled in from reference TRBV5-1 and TRBJ2-5, reads KAGVTQTPRYLIKTRGQQVTLSCSPISGHRSVSWYQQTPGQGLQFLFEYFSETQRNKGNFPGRFSGRQFSNSRSEMNVSTLELGDSALYLCASSFPTGGLQETQYFGPGTRLLVL.

This clonotype was seen many times. This chain joins TRBV29-1 and TRBJ2-3; a weak D match, TRBD2 (6 bases). Germline V CDR1 and CDR2: SQVTM, ANQGSEA. The CDR3 contains 14 residues. Trimming removed 4 bases from V and 4 bases from J, with 15 bases in between. The chain's CDR3 is CSVAPGRPPDTQYF. The CDR3 nucleotides are TGCAGCGTTGCCCCCGGGAGACCCCCAGATACGCAGTATTTT.

In this sample, this clonotype turned up a few times. The chain uses TRBV27 and TRBJ2-7; 7 nucleotides agree with TRBD2. The CDR3 length is 15 residues. V lost 3 bases, J lost 2 bases, and 7 bases stayed unmatched. Germline V gene sequence: CDR1 MNHEY, CDR2 SMNVEV (reference sequence). The CDR3 DNA is TGTGCCAGCAGTTTTGGGTCTAGCGGAACCTACGAGCAGTACTTC. As protein: CASSFGSSGTYEQYF.

This clonotype was seen repeatedly, ten times or more. This rearrangement joins TRBV7-8 to TRBJ2-2, with TRBD2 identical over 7 bases. The length of the CDR3 is 15 residues. The V and J ends lost 5 bases and 4 bases, in that order; junction bases with no gene match: 7. Germline CDR1 and CDR2: SGHVS and FQNEAQ. As DNA, the CDR3 is TGTGCCAGCAGCCATAAGACTAGCTCCACCGGGGAGCTGTTTTTT. Amino acid sequence: CASSHKTSSTGELFF.

The chain carries TRBV7-2 and TRBJ2-7; 7 nucleotides match TRBD2. V was pared by 5 bases and J by 1 base, with 5 bases of the junction left unmatched. The CDR3 totals 14 residues. Germline assignment: CDR1 SGHTA and CDR2 FQGNSA. DNA for the CDR3: TGTGCCAGCAGCATCCTAGCGGAGTCCTACGAGCAGTACTTC. Its protein is CASSILAESYEQYF.

The chain couples TRBV5-4 to TRBJ1-1; tentatively, D is TRBD1 (5 bases). V dropped 0 bases and J dropped 5 bases, with 17 bases sitting between them. This CDR3 has 16 amino acids. From germline, CDR1 is SGHNT and CDR2 YYREEE (reference sequence). CDR3 in DNA: TGTGCCAGCAGCTTGGTCTTGGGCAGGGTGGTAACTGAAGCTTTCTTT. It encodes CASSLVLGRVVTEAFF.

The chain employs TRBV7-2 and TRBJ2-2, with 13 bases that match TRBD2. This CDR3 region has 17 residues. Germline loops: CDR1 SGHTA, CDR2 FQGNSA. V gave up 5 bases and J gave up 4 bases; unmatched junction bases: 7. This CDR3 is CASSLTSGRAVTGELFF. The CDR3, as DNA: TGTGCCAGCAGCCTCACTAGCGGGAGGGCGGTCACCGGGGAGCTGTTTTTT.

V usage is TRBV11-2 and J usage is TRBJ1-2, with D unresolved. Deletions cut 1 base from V and 5 bases from J, with 2 bases between. Germline V gene sequence: CDR1 SGHAT, CDR2 FQNNGV. The CDR3 runs to 11 residues. Written as DNA, the CDR3 is TGTGCCAGCAGCTTAGTGTATGGCTACACCTTC. The encoded protein is CASSLVYGYTF.